The 13 T cell receptor beta chains given below trace back to one sample, sequenced in a study of cytomegalovirus exposure and HLA in healthy donors. It was with 60 Vbeta and 13 Jbeta primers that the PCR ran. TCRdb's table, derived via immunoSEQ multiplex PCR, lists solely in-frame clones and lacks some. In the table there are some 120,000 clones, 81% of which are singletons. Source material: PBMCs. These receptors were collected from a man aged 18 to 29 in good health and CMV-seropositive.

This clone was observed a single time. The chain joins TRBV6-5 to TRBJ2-5; tentative D call: TRBD2 (6 bases). The J call is doubtful: the DNA matches TRBJ2-7 better. This CDR3 is 15 amino acids long. In germline, CDR1 is MNHEY, CDR2 SVGAGI. The CDR3 region has the DNA TGTGCCAGCAGTTCCGGGACTTCGAGGACCTACGAGCAGTACTTC. Its protein product is CASSSGTSRTYEQYF.

The chain couples TRBV29-1 to TRBJ1-4, with 8 positions matching TRBD1. Germline assignment: CDR1 SQVTM and CDR2 ANQGSEA. After removal of 4 bases from V and 8 bases from J, the junction contained 9 bases not matched to a gene. This CDR3 spans 14 amino acids. The DNA of the CDR3 is TGCAGCGTTGTAGTGGAGAACAGGGGGGAAAAACTGTTTTTT. Its protein product is CSVVVENRGEKLFF.

The chain recombines TRBV27 with TRBJ1-1; 7 nucleotides agree with TRBD1. The ends lost 5 bases at V and 7 bases at J; junction bases unmatched: 16. The germline gives CDR1 MNHEY, CDR2 SMNVEV (reference sequence). The CDR3 covers 16 residues. The CDR3 DNA sequence: TGTGCCAGCAGTCCGCCCAATCTAGGAGGGGGCAGTGAAGCTTTCTTT. Protein: CASSPPNLGGGSEAFF.

This chain connects TRBV9 to TRBJ1-2; 10 nucleotides line up with TRBD1. Germline values: CDR1 SGDLS, CDR2 YYNGEE. The CDR3 has 14 residues. The V and J ends lost 8 bases and 8 bases, in that order; junction bases with no gene match: 12. CDR3 bases: TGTGCCAGTGGGGGGGGGACAGGGGCGCTGGGCTACACCTTC. Translating gives CASGGGTGALGYTF. The full variable domain, rest sourced from reference TRBV9 and TRBJ1-2, is DSGVTQTPKHLITATGQRVTLRCSPRSGDLSVYWYQQSLDQGLQFLIQYYNGEERAKGNILERFSAQQFPDLHSELNLSSLELGDSALYFCASGGGTGALGYTFGSGTRLTVV.

About this clone: Relative to the germline gene, one junction end is altered; a read error may explain this. The V gene is TRBV7-9, the J gene TRBJ2-7; D is perhaps TRBD1 (6 bases). The CDR3 totals 14 residues. The V gene's germline CDR1 is SEHNR and CDR2 FQNEAQ (reference sequence). The CDR3 sequence: CSSSLERQAYEQYF. The CDR3 DNA sequence: TGTTCCAGCAGCTTAGAGCGACAGGCCTACGAGCAGTACTTC.

V is TRBV30 and J is TRBJ1-2; 8 nucleotides line up with TRBD1. The CDR3 spans 14 residues. With V trimmed by 1 base and J by 7 bases, 8 bases remained unmatched. Germline CDR1 is GTSNPN and CDR2 is SVGIG (reference sequence). The CDR3 reads CAWSEGTGGGGYTF. CDR3 sequence (DNA): TGTGCCTGGAGTGAAGGGACAGGTGGAGGTGGCTACACCTTC.

This clone was counted a few times. The chain carries TRBV25-1 and TRBJ1-1; a weak D match, TRBD1 (5 bases). The CDR3 has 14 amino acids. The germline V and J ends were trimmed by 6 bases and 8 bases, with 19 bases remaining between them. CDR1 is MGHDK and CDR2 is SYGVNS in the germline V gene. Here the CDR3 DNA reads TGTGCCAGCAGGCCTCCGGGGGGTTTTCAAGAAGCTTTCTTT. It codes for CASRPPGGFQEAFF.

This clone was recorded only once. The gene calls are TRBV5-1 and TRBJ2-7; possibly TRBD2 for D (7 bases). The CDR3 covers 13 residues. V shed 4 bases and J shed 2 bases, with 10 bases lying between them. CDR1 and CDR2 from the germline V gene are SGHRS and YFSETQ. The CDR3 here is CASSGGATYEQYF. CDR3 nucleotides: TGCGCCAGCAGCGGGGGGGCAACCTACGAGCAGTACTTC.

V is TRBV7-2 and J is TRBJ2-3; 7 positions match TRBD2. V lost 7 bases, J lost 5 bases, and 6 bases stayed unmatched. The CDR3 runs to 13 residues. Germline assignment: CDR1 SGHTA and CDR2 FQGNSA. The chain's CDR3 is CASTLGRGDTQYF. CDR3 coding DNA: TGTGCCAGCACTCTAGGGAGGGGAGATACGCAGTATTTT.

V and J are TRBV6-5 and TRBJ2-7, with 7 bases lining up with TRBD1. The CDR3 runs 14 residues. Germline V gives CDR1 MNHEY, CDR2 SVGAGI. Trimming removed 11 bases from V and 2 bases from J; junction bases left unmatched: 12. CDR3 DNA sequence: TGTGCCGTCCGGGACAGTACCTCAACCTACGAGCAGTACTTC. Its protein product is CAVRDSTSTYEQYF.

CDR3 loop: CASSWGTADYEQYF. The CDR3 coding sequence is TGTGCCAGCAGCTGGGGGACAGCGGACTACGAGCAGTACTTC. The chain uses TRBV5-4 and TRBJ2-7; TRBD1 matches at 7 bases. V trimming: 3 bases; J trimming: 3 bases; junction bases outside the gene matches: 6. CDR1 SGHNT and CDR2 YYREEE come from the germline V gene (reference sequence). The CDR3 is made up of 14 amino acids.

CDR3 protein: CASSTRTGDGYEQYF. In nucleotides, the CDR3 is TGTGCCAGCAGCACCCGGACAGGGGATGGGTACGAGCAGTACTTC. V gene TRBV5-4 combines with J gene TRBJ2-7; 9 bases map to TRBD1. Germline CDR1 reads SGHNT; CDR2 reads YYREEE (reference sequence). The CDR3 contains 15 residues. V trimming: 4 bases; J trimming: 4 bases; junction bases outside the gene matches: 9.

This clone was observed once. The gene calls are TRBV10-3 and TRBJ2-2; no definite D call. The germline V gene encodes CDR1 ENHRY and CDR2 SYGVKD. V was pared by 4 bases and J by 6 bases, with 9 bases between. CDR3 length: 13 residues. In DNA, the CDR3 is TGTGCCATCAGTGCGTATATCCCCGGGGAGCTGTTTTTT. Translated, it gives CAISAYIPGELFF.